This T cell receptor beta chain was obtained from a study of cytomegalovirus exposure and HLA in healthy donors. Points from the study as a whole: A link between a missense DCLRE1C variant and TCR beta V- and J-gene trimming emerged from a later analysis. The authors judged a highly shared variant cluster likely a sequencing artifact. Most TCR sequences were seen very rarely across donors, but some public TCRs occurred in many.

60 Vbeta and 13 Jbeta primers were used in PCR. TCRdb's table, derived via immunoSEQ multiplex PCR, lists solely in-frame clones and lacks some. Of 150,000 to 180,000 clones listed, over 65% were seen once; the top ten hold 4%. Of note for this clone: Its antigen is still unknown.

This CDR3 is 14 amino acids long. The germline V gene encodes CDR1 MRHNA and CDR2 SNTAGT. With 4 bases removed from V and 9 bases from J, the gap between germline ends came to 19 bases. The J gene is TRBJ2-7, the V gene TRBV6-4; the D gene is possibly TRBD1 (6 bases). The receptor was isolated from a woman aged 40 to 49 in good health and CMV-seronegative. The sample was PBMCs. DNA for the CDR3: TGTGCCAGCAGTGCTTACCCGATGACAGGAGGGCAGTACTTC. Translation gives CASSAYPMTGGQYF.